This TCR beta chain was captured by sequencing in a study of blood T cell repertoires in COVID-19. Study context: Sites in the United States, Italy and Spain provided acute and convalescent COVID-19 samples. In each case, the material was cDNA or gDNA derived from T cells, B-cell-depleted T cells, or PBMCs.

In the authors' methods: For nucleated cells, counts were estimated from reference gene primer amplification. Profiling relied on immunoSEQ multiplex PCR, and the TCRdb table lists in-frame clones only, not all of them. D and trimming were read from the DNA, whereas the V and J calls and clone size are those reported in that table. The sample has about 400,000 clones; 80% to 90% are singletons. The TCR was taken from a man between 35 and 55 years old with acute or convalescent COVID-19. Sequenced input: peripheral blood.

The CDR3 sequence is CASSYAGTDYGYTF. The CDR3 DNA is TGTGCCAGCAGTTATGCGGGGACGGACTATGGCTACACCTTC. The J gene is TRBJ1-2, the V gene TRBV6-6; perhaps TRBD1 as D (5 bases). With 3 bases removed from V and 3 bases from J, the gap between germline ends came to 11 bases. This CDR3 region has 14 residues. Germline CDR1 and CDR2: MNHNY and SVGAGI (reference sequence).